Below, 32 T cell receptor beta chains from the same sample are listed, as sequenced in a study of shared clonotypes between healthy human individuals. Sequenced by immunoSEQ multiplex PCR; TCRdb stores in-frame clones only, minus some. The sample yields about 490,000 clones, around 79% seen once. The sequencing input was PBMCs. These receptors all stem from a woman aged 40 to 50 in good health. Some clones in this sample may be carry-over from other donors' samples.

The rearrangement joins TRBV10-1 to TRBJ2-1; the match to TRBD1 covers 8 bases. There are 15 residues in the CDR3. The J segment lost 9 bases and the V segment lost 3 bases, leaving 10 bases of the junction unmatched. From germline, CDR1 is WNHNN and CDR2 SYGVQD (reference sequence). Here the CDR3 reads CASSDSGGTGTEQFF. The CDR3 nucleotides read TGCGCCAGCAGTGATTCAGGGGGCACAGGTACTGAGCAGTTCTTC.

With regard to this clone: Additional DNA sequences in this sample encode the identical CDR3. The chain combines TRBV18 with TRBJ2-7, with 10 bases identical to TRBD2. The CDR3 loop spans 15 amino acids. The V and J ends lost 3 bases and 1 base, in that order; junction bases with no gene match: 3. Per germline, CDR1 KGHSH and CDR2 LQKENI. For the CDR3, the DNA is TGTGCCAGCTCACCGAGCGGGAGGGGTTCCTACGAGCAGTACTTC. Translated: CASSPSGRGSYEQYF.

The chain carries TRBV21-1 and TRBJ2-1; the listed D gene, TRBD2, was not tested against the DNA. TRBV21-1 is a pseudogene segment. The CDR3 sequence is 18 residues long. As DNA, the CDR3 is TGTGCCAGCAGCAAAGAGAGGGGGTCACTAGCGGGAGAAGATGAGCAGTTCTTC. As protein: CASSKERGSLAGEDEQFF.

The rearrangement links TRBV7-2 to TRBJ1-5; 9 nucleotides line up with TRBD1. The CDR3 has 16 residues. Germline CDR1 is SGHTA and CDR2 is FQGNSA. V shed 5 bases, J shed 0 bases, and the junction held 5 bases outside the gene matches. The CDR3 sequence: CASSDRGLGSNQPQHF. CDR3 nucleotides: TGTGCCAGCAGCGACAGGGGGTTGGGTAGCAATCAGCCCCAGCATTTT.

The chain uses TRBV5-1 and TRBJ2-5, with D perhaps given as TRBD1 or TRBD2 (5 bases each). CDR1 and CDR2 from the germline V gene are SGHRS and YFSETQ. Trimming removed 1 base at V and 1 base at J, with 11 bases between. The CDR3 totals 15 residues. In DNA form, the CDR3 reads TGCGCCAGCAGCTTGCGAGATGGGGGCCAAGAGACCCAGTACTTC. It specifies CASSLRDGGQETQYF.

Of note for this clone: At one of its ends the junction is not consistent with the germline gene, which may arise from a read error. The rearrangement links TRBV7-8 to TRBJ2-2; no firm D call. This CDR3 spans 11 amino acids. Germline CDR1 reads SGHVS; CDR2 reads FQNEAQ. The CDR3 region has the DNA TGTGCCAGCAGTCTCACCTGGGAGCTGTTTTTT. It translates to CASSLTWELFF.

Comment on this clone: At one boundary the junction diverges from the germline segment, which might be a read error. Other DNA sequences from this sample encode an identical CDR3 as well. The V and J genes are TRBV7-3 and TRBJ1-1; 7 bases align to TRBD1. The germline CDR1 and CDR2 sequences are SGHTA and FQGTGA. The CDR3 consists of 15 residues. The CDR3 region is CASSRNSGTDTEAFF. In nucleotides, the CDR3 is TGTGCCAGCAGCAGGAATTCCGGGACAGATACTGAGGCTTTCTTT.

CDR3 in DNA: TGCGCCAGCAGCTTCCAGACTAACTATGGCTACACCTTC. Its translation is CASSFQTNYGYTF. This chain joins TRBV5-1 and TRBJ1-2; no definite D call. Germline V lookup: CDR1 SGHRS, CDR2 YFSETQ. CDR3 size: 13 residues. The V end was cut by 2 bases, the J end by 0 bases, with 5 bases between. Based on the CDR3 plus reference TRBV5-1 and TRBJ1-2, the full variable domain is KAGVTQTPRYLIKTRGQQVTLSCSPISGHRSVSWYQQTPGQGLQFLFEYFSETQRNKGNFPGRFSGRQFSNSRSEMNVSTLELGDSALYLCASSFQTNYGYTFGSGTRLTVV.

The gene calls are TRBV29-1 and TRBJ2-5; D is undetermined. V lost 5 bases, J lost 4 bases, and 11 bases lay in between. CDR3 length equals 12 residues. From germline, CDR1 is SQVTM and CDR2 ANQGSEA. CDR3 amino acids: CSVPAPGETQYF. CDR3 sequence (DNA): TGCAGCGTTCCAGCTCCCGGAGAGACCCAGTACTTC.

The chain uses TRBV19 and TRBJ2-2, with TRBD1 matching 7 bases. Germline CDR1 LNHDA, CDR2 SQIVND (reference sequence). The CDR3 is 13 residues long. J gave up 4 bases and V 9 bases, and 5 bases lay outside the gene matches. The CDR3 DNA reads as TGTGCCAGCCGACAGGGTGGCACCGGGGAGCTGTTTTTT. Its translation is CASRQGGTGELFF.

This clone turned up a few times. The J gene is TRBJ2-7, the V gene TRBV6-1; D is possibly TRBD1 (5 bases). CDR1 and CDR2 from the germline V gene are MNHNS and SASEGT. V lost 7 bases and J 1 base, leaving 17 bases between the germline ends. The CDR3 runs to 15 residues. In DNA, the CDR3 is TGTGCCAGCAAAAGGGGCAGCTCCCTATCCTACGAGCAGTACTTC. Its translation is CASKRGSSLSYEQYF.

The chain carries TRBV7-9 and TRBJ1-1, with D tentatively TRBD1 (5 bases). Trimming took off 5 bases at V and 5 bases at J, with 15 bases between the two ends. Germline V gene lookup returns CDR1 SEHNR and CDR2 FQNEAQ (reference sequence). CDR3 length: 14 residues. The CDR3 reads CASSPLGACTEAFF. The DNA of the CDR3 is TGTGCCAGCAGCCCTCTAGGGGCTTGTACTGAAGCTTTCTTT.

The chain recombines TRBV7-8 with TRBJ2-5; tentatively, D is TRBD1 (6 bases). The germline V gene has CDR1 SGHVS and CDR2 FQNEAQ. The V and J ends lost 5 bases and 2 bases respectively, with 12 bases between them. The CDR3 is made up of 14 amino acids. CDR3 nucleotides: TGTGCCAGCAGCCGGGGACATTTACAAGAGACCCAGTACTTC. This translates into CASSRGHLQETQYF.

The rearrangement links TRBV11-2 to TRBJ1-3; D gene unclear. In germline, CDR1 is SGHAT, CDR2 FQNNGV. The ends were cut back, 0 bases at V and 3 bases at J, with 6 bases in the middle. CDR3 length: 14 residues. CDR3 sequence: CASSLEWVGNTIYF. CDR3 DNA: TGTGCCAGCAGCTTAGAGTGGGTTGGAAACACCATATATTTT. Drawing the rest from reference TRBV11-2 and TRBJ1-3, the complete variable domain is EAGVAQSPRYKIIEKRQSVAFWCNPISGHATLYWYQQILGQGPKLLIQFQNNGVVDDSQLPKDRFSAERLKGVDSTLKIQPAKLEDSAVYLCASSLEWVGNTIYFGEGSWLTVV.

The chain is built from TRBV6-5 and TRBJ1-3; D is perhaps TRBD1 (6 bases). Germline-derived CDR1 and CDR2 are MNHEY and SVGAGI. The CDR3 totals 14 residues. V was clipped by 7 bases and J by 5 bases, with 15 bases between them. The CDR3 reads CASTPYQGRNTIYF. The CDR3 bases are TGTGCCAGCACTCCATACCAGGGGAGAAACACCATATATTTT.

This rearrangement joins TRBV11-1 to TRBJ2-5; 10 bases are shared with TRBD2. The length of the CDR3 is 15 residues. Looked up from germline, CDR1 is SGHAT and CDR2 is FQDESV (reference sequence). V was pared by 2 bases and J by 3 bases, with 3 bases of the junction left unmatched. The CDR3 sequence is CASSLLAGEEETQYF. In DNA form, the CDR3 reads TGTGCCAGCAGCTTACTAGCGGGAGAGGAAGAGACCCAGTACTTC.

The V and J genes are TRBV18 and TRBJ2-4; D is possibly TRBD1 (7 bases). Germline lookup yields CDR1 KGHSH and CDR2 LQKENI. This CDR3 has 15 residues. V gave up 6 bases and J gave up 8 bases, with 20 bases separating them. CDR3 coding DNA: TGTGCCAGCTCCGGGGGAATAGACAGGGCGGACATTCAGTACTTC. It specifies CASSGGIDRADIQYF.

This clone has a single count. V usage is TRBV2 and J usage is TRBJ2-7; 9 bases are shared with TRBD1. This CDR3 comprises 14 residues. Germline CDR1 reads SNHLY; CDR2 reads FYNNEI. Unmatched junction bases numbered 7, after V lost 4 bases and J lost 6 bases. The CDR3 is CASSGLQGALEQYF. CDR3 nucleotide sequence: TGTGCCAGCAGTGGTTTACAGGGGGCCCTCGAGCAGTACTTC.

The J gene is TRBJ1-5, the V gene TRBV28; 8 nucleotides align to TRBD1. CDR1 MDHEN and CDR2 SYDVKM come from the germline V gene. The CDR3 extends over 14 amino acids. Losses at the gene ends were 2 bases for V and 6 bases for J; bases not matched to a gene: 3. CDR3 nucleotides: TGTGCCAGCAGTTTACGACAGGGGAGTCAGCCCCAGCATTTT. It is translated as CASSLRQGSQPQHF.

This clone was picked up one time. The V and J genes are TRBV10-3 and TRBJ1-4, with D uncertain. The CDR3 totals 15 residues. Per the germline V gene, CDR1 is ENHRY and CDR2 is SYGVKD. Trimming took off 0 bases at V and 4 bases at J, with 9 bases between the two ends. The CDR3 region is CAISESDRVNEKLFF. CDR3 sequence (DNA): TGTGCCATCAGTGAGTCTGACCGAGTTAATGAAAAACTGTTTTTT.

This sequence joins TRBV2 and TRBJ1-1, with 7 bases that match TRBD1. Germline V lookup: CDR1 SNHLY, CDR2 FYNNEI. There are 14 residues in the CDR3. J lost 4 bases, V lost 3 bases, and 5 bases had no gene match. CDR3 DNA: TGTGCCAGCAGTGAGGACAGGCGGCCCACTGAAGCTTTCTTT. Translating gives CASSEDRRPTEAFF.

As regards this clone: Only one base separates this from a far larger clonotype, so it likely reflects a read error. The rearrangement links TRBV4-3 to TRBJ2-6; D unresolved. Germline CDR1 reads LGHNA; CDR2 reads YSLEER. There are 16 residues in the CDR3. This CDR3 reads CASSQEVGSWANVLTF. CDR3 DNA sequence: TGCGCCAGCAGCCAAGAAGTCGGCTCTTGGGCCAACGTCCTGACTTTC.

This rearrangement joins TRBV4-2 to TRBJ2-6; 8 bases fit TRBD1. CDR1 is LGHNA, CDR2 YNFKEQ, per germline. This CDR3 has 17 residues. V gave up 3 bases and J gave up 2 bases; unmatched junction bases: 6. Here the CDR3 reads CASSHRDRSTGANVLTF. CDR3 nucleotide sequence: TGTGCCAGCAGCCACCGGGACAGGTCGACTGGGGCCAACGTCCTGACTTTC.

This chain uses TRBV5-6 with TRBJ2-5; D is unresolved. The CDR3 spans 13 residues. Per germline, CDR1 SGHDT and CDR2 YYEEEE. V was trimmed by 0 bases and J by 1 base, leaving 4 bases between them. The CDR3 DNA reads TGTGCCAGCAGCTTGGTCTCCCAAGAGACCCAGTACTTC. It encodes CASSLVSQETQYF.

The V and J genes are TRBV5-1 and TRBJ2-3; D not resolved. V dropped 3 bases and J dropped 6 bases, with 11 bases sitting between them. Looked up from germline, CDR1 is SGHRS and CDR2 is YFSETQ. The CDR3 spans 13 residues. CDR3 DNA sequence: TGCGCCAGCAGCTCCCAGACGGCGGATACGCAGTATTTT. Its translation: CASSSQTADTQYF.

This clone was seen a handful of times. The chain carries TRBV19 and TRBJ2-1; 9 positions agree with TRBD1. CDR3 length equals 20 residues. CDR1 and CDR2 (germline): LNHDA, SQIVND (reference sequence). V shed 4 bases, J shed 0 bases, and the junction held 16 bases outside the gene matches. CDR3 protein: CASSNPRRTGEQGSYNEQFF. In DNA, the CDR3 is TGTGCCAGTAGTAACCCTCGGCGGACAGGGGAACAGGGCTCCTACAATGAGCAGTTCTTC.

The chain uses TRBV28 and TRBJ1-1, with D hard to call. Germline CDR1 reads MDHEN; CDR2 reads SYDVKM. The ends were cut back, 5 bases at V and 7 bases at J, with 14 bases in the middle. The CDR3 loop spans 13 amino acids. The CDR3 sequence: CASSHQDVLEAFF. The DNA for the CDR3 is TGTGCCAGCAGTCACCAGGACGTACTTGAAGCTTTCTTT. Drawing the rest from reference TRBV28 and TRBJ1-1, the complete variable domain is DVKVTQSSRYLVKRTGEKVFLECVQDMDHENMFWYRQDPGLGLRLIYFSYDVKMKEKGDIPEGYSVSREKKERFSLILESASTNQTSMYLCASSHQDVLEAFFGQGTRLTVV.

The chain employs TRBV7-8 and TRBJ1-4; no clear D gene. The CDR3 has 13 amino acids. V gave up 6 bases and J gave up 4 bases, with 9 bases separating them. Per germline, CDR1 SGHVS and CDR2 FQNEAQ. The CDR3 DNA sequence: TGTGCCAGCAGGGGTGCTCGTAATGAAAAACTGTTTTTT. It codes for CASRGARNEKLFF.

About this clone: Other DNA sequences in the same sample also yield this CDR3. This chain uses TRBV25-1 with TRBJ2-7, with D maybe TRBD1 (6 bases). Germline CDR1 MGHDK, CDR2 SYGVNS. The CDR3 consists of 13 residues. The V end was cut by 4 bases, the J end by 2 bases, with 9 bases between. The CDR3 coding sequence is TGTGCCAGCAGTGTGACAGGAACCTACGAGCAGTACTTC. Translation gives CASSVTGTYEQYF.

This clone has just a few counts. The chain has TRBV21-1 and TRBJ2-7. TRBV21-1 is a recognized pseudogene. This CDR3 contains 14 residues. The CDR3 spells CASSKTIPSYEQYF. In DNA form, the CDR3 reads TGTGCCAGCAGCAAGACGATCCCATCCTACGAGCAGTACTTC.

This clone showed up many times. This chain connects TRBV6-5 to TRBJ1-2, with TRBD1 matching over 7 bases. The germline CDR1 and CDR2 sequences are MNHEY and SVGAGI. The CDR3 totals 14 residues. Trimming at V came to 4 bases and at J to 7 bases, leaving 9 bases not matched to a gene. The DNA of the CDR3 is TGTGCCAGCAGTTCCACACAGGGGTCGGTTGGCTACACCTTC. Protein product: CASSSTQGSVGYTF.

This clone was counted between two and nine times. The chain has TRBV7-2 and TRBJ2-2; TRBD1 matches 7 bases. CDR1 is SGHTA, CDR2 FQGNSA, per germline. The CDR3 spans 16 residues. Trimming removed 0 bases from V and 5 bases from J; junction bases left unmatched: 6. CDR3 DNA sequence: TGTGCCAGCAGCTTAGCATCGGGACAGACGACCGGGGAGCTGTTTTTT. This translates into CASSLASGQTTGELFF.